This TCR beta chain came from a study of T cell responses to AZD1222 COVID-19 vaccine. In its sample, this clone was seen a few times. The V gene lost 1 base and the J gene lost 7 bases, with 11 bases spanning the gap. The CDR3 spans 14 residues. CDR1 MDHEN and CDR2 SYDVKM come from the germline V gene. Assay used: immunoSEQ multiplex PCR; TCRdb lists only in-frame clones, some missing. The sample lists around 110,000 clones; about 92% were seen once. This TCR came from an adult in good health. The sequences come from peripheral blood, collected on day 0 of AZD1222 vaccination. The genes are TRBV28 and TRBJ2-1; D perhaps matches TRBD1 (5 bases). The CDR3 loop reads CASSLSLSGNEQFF. CDR3 DNA sequence: TGTGCCAGCAGTTTATCCCTCTCAGGGAATGAGCAGTTCTTC.